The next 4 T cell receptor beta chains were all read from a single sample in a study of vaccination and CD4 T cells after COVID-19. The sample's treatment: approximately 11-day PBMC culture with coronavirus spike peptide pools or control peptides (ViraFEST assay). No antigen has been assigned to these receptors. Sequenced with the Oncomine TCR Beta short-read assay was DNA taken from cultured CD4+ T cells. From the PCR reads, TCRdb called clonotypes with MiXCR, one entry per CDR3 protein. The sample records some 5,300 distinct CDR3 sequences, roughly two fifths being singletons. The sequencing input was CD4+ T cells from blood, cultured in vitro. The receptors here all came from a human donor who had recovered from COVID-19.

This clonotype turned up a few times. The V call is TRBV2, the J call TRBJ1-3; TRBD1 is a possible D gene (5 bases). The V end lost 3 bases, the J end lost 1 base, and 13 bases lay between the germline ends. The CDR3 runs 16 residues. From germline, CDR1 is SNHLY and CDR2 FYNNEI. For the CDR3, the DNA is TGTGCCAGCAGTGACGAGGGGATCAGATCTGGAAACACCATATATTTT. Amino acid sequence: CASSDEGIRSGNTIYF.

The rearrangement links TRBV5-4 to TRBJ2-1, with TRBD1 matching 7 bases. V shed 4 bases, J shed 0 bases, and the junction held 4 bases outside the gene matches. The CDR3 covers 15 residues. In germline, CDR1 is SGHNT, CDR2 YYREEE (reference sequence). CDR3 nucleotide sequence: TGTGCCAGCAGCATGGGGACAGACTCCTACAATGAGCAGTTCTTC. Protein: CASSMGTDSYNEQFF.

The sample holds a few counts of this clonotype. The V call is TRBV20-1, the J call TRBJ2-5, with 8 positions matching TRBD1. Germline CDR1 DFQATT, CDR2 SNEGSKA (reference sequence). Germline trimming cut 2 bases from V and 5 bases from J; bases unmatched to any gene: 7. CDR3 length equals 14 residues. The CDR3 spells CSARPRQGRETQYF. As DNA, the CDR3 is TGCAGTGCTAGACCCCGACAGGGGAGGGAGACCCAGTACTTC.

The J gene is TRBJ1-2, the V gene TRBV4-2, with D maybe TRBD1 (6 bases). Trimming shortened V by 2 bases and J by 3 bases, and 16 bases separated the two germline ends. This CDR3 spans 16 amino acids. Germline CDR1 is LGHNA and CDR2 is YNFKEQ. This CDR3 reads CASSQNVRTDYYGYTF. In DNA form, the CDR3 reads TGTGCCAGCAGCCAAAACGTAAGGACAGACTACTATGGCTACACCTTC.